This T cell receptor (beta chain) was sequenced during a study of metastatic and nonmetastatic thyroid tumors. This clone showed up just a few times. Germline CDR1 reads MDHEN; CDR2 reads SYDVKM. The CDR3 extends over 18 amino acids. V shed 4 bases and J 3 bases; nucleotides not matched to a gene: 10. TCRdb re-clonotyped the PCR reads through MiXCR. The sample lists about 41,000 clones; approximately 24% were seen once. Prior to thyroid surgery, none of the patients had received any treatment. The clonotype was recovered from a female donor with papillary thyroid cancer or a benign thyroid nodule (not recorded which). Some clones in this sample may be carry-over from other donors' samples. The sequencing sample was made of tumor tissue. The rearrangement uses TRBV28 and TRBJ2-3, with 13 bases fitting TRBD2. The CDR3 here is CASSSHRGLAGDTDTQYF. CDR3 coding DNA: TGTGCCAGCAGTTCACACCGCGGACTAGCGGGAGATACAGATACGCAGTATTTT.